Each of the 29 T cell receptor beta chains below was sequenced from the same sample in a study of Ad26.COV2.S vaccination and SARS-CoV-2 variants. Treatment given: 19 received Ad26.COV2.S at low or high dose, single or two shots; about 5 received placebo; per-sample allocation not given. At day 63 after the first vaccine or placebo injection, samples were drawn. Sequencing was performed with immunoSEQ multiplex PCR; in TCRdb, only in-frame clones are kept and a portion is missing. The sample lists 300,000 to 350,000 clones; about 90% were seen once. The sample in question was peripheral blood, obtained in a trial of Ad26.COV2.S vaccine versus placebo. These receptors all stem from a person between 18 and 60 years old who received the Ad26.COV2.S COVID-19 vaccine or a placebo.

V and J are TRBV9 and TRBJ2-2; D gene uncertain. The germline V gene encodes CDR1 SGDLS and CDR2 YYNGEE. CDR3 length: 15 amino acids. The V and J ends lost 4 bases and 2 bases respectively, with 12 bases between them. The CDR3 loop is CASSSRTLNTGELFF. CDR3 DNA: TGTGCCAGCAGCTCCCGGACCCTCAACACCGGGGAGCTGTTTTTT.

V gene TRBV9 combines with J gene TRBJ1-2; D is ambiguous. The V gene lost 4 bases and the J gene lost 1 base, with 8 bases spanning the gap. Per germline, CDR1 SGDLS and CDR2 YYNGEE. The CDR3 is made up of 13 amino acids. The CDR3 sequence is CASSPTDNYGYTF. The CDR3 nucleotides read TGTGCCAGCAGCCCTACAGATAACTATGGCTACACCTTC.

This rearrangement joins TRBV9 to TRBJ2-1; D might be TRBD2 (6 bases). V lost 3 bases to trimming and J lost 4 bases, with 14 bases between them. The germline V gene has CDR1 SGDLS and CDR2 YYNGEE. The CDR3 covers 15 residues. The DNA of the CDR3 is TGTGCCAGCAGCGGGGCCCGGGACTTATACAATGAGCAGTTCTTC. As protein: CASSGARDLYNEQFF.

This clone was recorded only once. The chain couples TRBV6-6 to TRBJ1-2; 8 bases map to TRBD1. CDR1 is MNHNY, CDR2 SVGAGI, per germline (reference sequence). V was pared by 6 bases and J by 8 bases, with 5 bases of the junction left unmatched. The CDR3 contains 12 residues. CDR3 in amino acids: CASSLGTGGYTF. The CDR3 bases are TGTGCCAGCAGCCTAGGGACAGGAGGCTACACCTTC.

V gene TRBV11-2 combines with J gene TRBJ2-3; the D is unclear. The germline V gene encodes CDR1 SGHAT and CDR2 FQNNGV. Trimming shortened V by 3 bases and J by 1 base, and 8 bases separated the two germline ends. This CDR3 region has 14 residues. As DNA, the CDR3 is TGTGCCAGCAGCTTCTTACGGGGCACAGATACGCAGTATTTT. Encoded protein: CASSFLRGTDTQYF.

As regards this clone: The sample contains more than one DNA sequence encoding this CDR3. V is TRBV7-9 and J is TRBJ1-1; D is unclear. The V and J ends lost 3 bases and 1 base respectively, with 3 bases between them. CDR3 length equals 12 residues. Germline CDR1 reads SEHNR; CDR2 reads FQNEAQ (reference sequence). The CDR3 reads CASSFKNTEAFF. CDR3 coding DNA: TGTGCCAGCAGCTTCAAGAACACTGAAGCTTTCTTT.

This chain connects TRBV12-3 or TRBV12-4 to TRBJ1-2; D gene unclear. The ends were cut back, 6 bases at V and 3 bases at J, with 11 bases in the middle. There are 13 residues in the CDR3. The CDR3 is CASSLITHYGYTF. In DNA, the CDR3 is TGTGCCAGCAGCCTAATCACCCACTATGGCTACACCTTC.

CDR3 sequence: CASSPGTANTEAFF. CDR3 bases: TGTGCCAGCAGCCCCGGGACAGCGAACACTGAAGCTTTCTTT. J is TRBJ1-1 and V is TRBV6-5; 7 bases line up with TRBD1. Trimming at V came to 6 bases and at J to 1 base, leaving 5 bases not matched to a gene. CDR3 size: 14 residues. CDR1 MNHEY and CDR2 SVGAGI come from the germline V gene.

The rearrangement uses TRBV12-3 or TRBV12-4 and TRBJ1-1; D gene uncertain. The V end lost 6 bases, the J end lost 4 bases, and 9 bases lay between the germline ends. This CDR3 spans 12 amino acids. The CDR3 DNA reads TGTGCCAGCAGGGACGGAGGCACTGAAGCTTTCTTT. Its translation: CASRDGGTEAFF.

This clone came up a few times. The chain recombines TRBV19 with TRBJ1-2; unclear D gene. CDR3 length: 14 amino acids. Germline CDR1 and CDR2: LNHDA and SQIVND (reference sequence). V was pared by 3 bases and J by 4 bases, with 12 bases between. CDR3: CASSIYPELYGYTF. CDR3 coding DNA: TGTGCCAGTAGTATTTACCCAGAACTCTATGGCTACACCTTC.

Remarks on this clone: The same CDR3 can be traced to other DNA sequences in this sample. This chain connects TRBV3-1 (or the pseudogene TRBV3-2) to TRBJ1-2; D remains unclear. This CDR3 comprises 13 residues. V gave up 1 base and J gave up 3 bases, with 6 bases separating them. Germline V gene lookup returns CDR1 LGHDT and CDR2 YNNKEL (reference sequence). The CDR3: CASSQAGYYGYTF. DNA of the CDR3: TGTGCCAGCAGCCAAGCGGGCTACTATGGCTACACCTTC.

The V and J genes are TRBV6-2 or TRBV6-3 and TRBJ1-1, with D unclear. The CDR3 spans 16 residues. Trimming shortened V by 7 bases and J by 1 base, and 19 bases separated the two germline ends. Germline CDR1 and CDR2: MNHEY and SVGEGT. In DNA, the CDR3 is TGTGCCAGCAACCCGGCGGACGGGTCTGGGAACACTGAAGCTTTCTTT. Translating gives CASNPADGSGNTEAFF.

The J gene is TRBJ2-3, the V gene TRBV7-9; D gene uncertain. Trimming left V 5 bases short and J 6 bases short, with 6 bases between. This CDR3 comprises 11 residues. The germline V gene encodes CDR1 SEHNR and CDR2 FQNEAQ (reference sequence). CDR3 sequence: CASSPVDTQYF. The CDR3 region has the DNA TGTGCCAGCAGCCCAGTCGATACGCAGTATTTT.

The CDR3 nucleotides are TGTGCCAGCAGCTTAGTGGGCGGAGGTTCCTACGAGCAGTACGTC. This gives the protein CASSLVGGGSYEQYV. The genes are TRBV7-9 and TRBJ2-7; maybe TRBD2 (5 bases). There are 15 residues in the CDR3. Germline V gene lookup returns CDR1 SEHNR and CDR2 FQNEAQ (reference sequence). V lost 1 base, J lost 1 base, and 11 bases lay in between.

The J gene is TRBJ1-5, the V gene TRBV21-1. TRBV21-1 is marked as a pseudogene. The CDR3 covers 10 residues. The CDR3 protein is CASLRGPQHF. The CDR3 DNA reads as TGTGCCAGTCTACGCGGGCCCCAGCATTTT.

This rearrangement joins TRBV3-1 (or the pseudogene TRBV3-2) to TRBJ1-1; a possible D gene is TRBD1 (6 bases). Germline V CDR1 and CDR2: LGHDT, YNNKEL (reference sequence). The CDR3 contains 20 residues. Trimming left V 2 bases short and J 3 bases short, with 28 bases between. The CDR3 bases are TGTGCCAGCAGCCAAACAGGGTTTTTCGGGTGTTCGTCGAGTGACACTGAAGCTTTCTTT. This encodes CASSQTGFFGCSSSDTEAFF.

V and J are TRBV29-1 and TRBJ2-6; tentative D call: TRBD2 (6 bases). This CDR3 is 12 amino acids long. CDR1 and CDR2 from the germline V gene are SQVTM and ANQGSEA. CDR3: CVGGFGANVLTF. The CDR3 bases are TGCGTTGGGGGGTTCGGGGCCAACGTCCTGACTTTC.

This sequence joins TRBV5-6 and TRBJ1-2, with D maybe TRBD1 (6 bases). Germline CDR1 reads SGHDT; CDR2 reads YYEEEE. The CDR3 extends over 14 amino acids. Deletions cut 4 bases from V and 6 bases from J, with 16 bases between. The CDR3 DNA reads TGTGCCAGCAGCGAAGACACAGGGTCTCATGGCTACACCTTC. It specifies CASSEDTGSHGYTF.

This rearrangement joins TRBV29-1 to TRBJ2-1; TRBD2 agrees at 12 bases. The CDR3 is 17 residues long. Germline V gene data show CDR1 as SQVTM and CDR2 as ANQGSEA. Trimming at V came to 2 bases and at J to 7 bases, leaving 12 bases not matched to a gene. The DNA of the CDR3 is TGCAGCGTTGAAAGTCAGAGGACTAGCGGGACTTCAAATGAGCAGTTCTTC. Translation: CSVESQRTSGTSNEQFF.

A remark on this clone: A read error may account for a junction end that differs from germline. This rearrangement joins TRBV5-5 to TRBJ2-3, with a weak D call TRBD1 (6 bases). CDR3 length: 15 amino acids. Germline V lookup: CDR1 SGHKS, CDR2 YYEKEE (reference sequence). The DNA for the CDR3 is TGTGCCAGCAGTTTGGGGGCAGGGAACGCAGATACGCAGTATTTT. Translated: CASSLGAGNADTQYF.

The chain uses TRBV6-1 and TRBJ1-3, with D hard to call. The CDR3 runs to 18 residues. Germline lookup yields CDR1 MNHNS and CDR2 SASEGT. Deletions cut 1 base from V and 2 bases from J, with 18 bases between. DNA of the CDR3: TGTGCCAGCAGTGAAGGGTTTGGTAATATCTGGGCTGGAAACACCATATATTTT. Its translation: CASSEGFGNIWAGNTIYF.

This chain's CDR3 is CASSYSWTSAQNEQFF. The CDR3, as DNA: TGTGCCAGCAGTTACTCGTGGACTAGCGCTCAAAATGAGCAGTTCTTC. The rearrangement uses TRBV6-5 and TRBJ2-1, with 9 bases fitting TRBD2. The germline V gene encodes CDR1 MNHEY and CDR2 SVGAGI. With V trimmed by 0 bases and J by 7 bases, 7 bases remained unmatched. This CDR3 has 16 residues.

The rearrangement joins TRBV7-2 to TRBJ2-7, with 7 bases fitting TRBD1. Per germline, CDR1 SGHTA and CDR2 FQGNSA. V gave up 5 bases and J gave up 3 bases; unmatched junction bases: 10. The CDR3 loop spans 15 amino acids. Here the CDR3 DNA reads TGTGCCAGCAGCCTCGACAGGGCTTACGTCTACGAGCAGTACTTC. Translated, it gives CASSLDRAYVYEQYF.

This clone was observed a single time. The chain has TRBV5-1 and TRBJ1-1, with D possibly being TRBD1 (6 bases). The V end was cut by 4 bases, the J end by 3 bases, with 22 bases between. The length of the CDR3 is 17 residues. Germline V lookup: CDR1 SGHRS, CDR2 YFSETQ. The CDR3 DNA follows: TGCGCCAGCAGCCCAGGAGGGTCAGGGGTGACTCACACTGAAGCTTTCTTT. It codes for CASSPGGSGVTHTEAFF.

The genes are TRBV21-1 and TRBJ1-1. TRBV21-1 is flagged as a pseudogene. This CDR3 contains 15 residues. CDR3 region: CASSSPCSLNTEAFF. The CDR3 DNA sequence: TGTGCCAGCAGCTCCCCCTGTAGCCTGAACACTGAAGCTTTCTTT.

The chain uses TRBV4-1 and TRBJ1-1; D perhaps matches TRBD1 (6 bases). The CDR3 is 18 residues long. Per the germline V gene, CDR1 is MGHRA and CDR2 is YSYEKL. V was clipped by 2 bases and J by 5 bases, with 24 bases between them. The CDR3 coding sequence is TGCGCCAGCAGCCAATTTGAAGTGGGGACACGGGGGAAGACTGAAGCTTTCTTT. Translation gives CASSQFEVGTRGKTEAFF.

The V gene is TRBV5-1, the J gene TRBJ2-5, with 11 bases lining up with TRBD2. V gave up 0 bases and J gave up 4 bases; unmatched junction bases: 11. The CDR3 is made up of 18 amino acids. The germline gives CDR1 SGHRS, CDR2 YFSETQ. The CDR3 coding sequence is TGCGCCAGCAGCTTGGCCCCTCCTCTAGCGGGGGGTGGAGAGACCCAGTACTTC. It yields the protein CASSLAPPLAGGGETQYF.

This clone is a singleton in its sample. This chain joins TRBV6-2 or TRBV6-3 and TRBJ1-5; D is uncertain. The CDR3 has 15 amino acids. V lost 1 base to trimming and J lost 6 bases, with 13 bases between them. Germline lookup yields CDR1 MNHEY and CDR2 SVGEGT. The chain's CDR3 is CASSYYYGVSQPQHF. CDR3 bases: TGTGCCAGCAGTTACTATTATGGGGTAAGTCAGCCCCAGCATTTT.

The chain carries TRBV7-9 and TRBJ2-1; TRBD2 matches 10 bases. With V trimmed by 5 bases and J by 8 bases, 9 bases remained unmatched. The CDR3 covers 15 residues. From germline, CDR1 is SEHNR and CDR2 FQNEAQ (reference sequence). The CDR3 region is CASSPKRGGLDEQFF. The CDR3 nucleotides are TGTGCCAGCAGCCCAAAGCGGGGGGGCCTCGATGAGCAGTTCTTC.